A selection of T cell receptor beta chains follows, all from one sample in a study of cytomegalovirus exposure and HLA in healthy donors. The repertoire was sequenced with immunoSEQ multiplex PCR; TCRdb's copy has only in-frame clones and lacks some. The sample holds around 150,000 clones, 70% seen once. The specimen sequenced was PBMCs. Receptors originate from a man aged 18 to 35 in good health and CMV-seropositive. Both conserved end residues are part of each CDR3. D genes are given only for firm matches. Some rows have no size entry. The others give once, few or many, or a class for an expanded clone.

v_call,d_call,cdr3_length,j_call,clone_size,cdr3_aa,cdr3_nt
TRBV27,TRBD1,15,TRBJ1-5,.,CASSPGQGVGQPQHF,TGTGCCAGCAGTCCGGGACAGGGTGTAGGGCAGCCCCAGCATTTT
TRBV7-2,.,13,TRBJ1-1,.,CASSLRGNTEAFF,TGTGCCAGCAGCTTGCGAGGGAATACTGAAGCTTTCTTT
TRBV11-3,.,15,TRBJ2-5,.,CASSSARDQQETQYF,TGTGCCAGCAGCTCAGCGCGGGACCAACAAGAGACCCAGTACTTC
TRBV5-1,.,14,TRBJ2-2,.,CASRGQLGAGELFF,TGCGCCAGCAGGGGTCAGCTAGGCGCCGGGGAGCTGTTTTTT
TRBV6-1,.,15,TRBJ2-1,.,CAGSVVVGAPNEQFF,TGTGCCGGCAGTGTGGTTGTAGGGGCGCCAAATGAGCAGTTCTTC
TRBV19,TRBD1,15,TRBJ1-5,.,CASKYRDRSEQPQHF,TGTGCCAGTAAGTACCGGGACAGATCTGAACAGCCCCAGCATTTT
TRBV11-2,.,11,TRBJ2-3,.,CASSSPGTQYF,TGTGCCAGCAGCTCCCCAGGGACGCAGTATTTT
TRBV12-5,.,16,TRBJ1-1,.,CASGLVAGGLNTEAFF,TGTGCTAGTGGTTTGGTAGCGGGGGGGTTGAACACTGAAGCTTTCTTT
TRBV21-1,.,11,TRBJ1-2,.,CATRRVGGYTF,TGTGCCACTAGGCGGGTAGGGGGCTACACCTTC
TRBV2,TRBD1,16,TRBJ2-2,.,CASSDGQGAHTGELFF,TGTGCCAGCAGTGATGGGCAGGGGGCCCACACCGGGGAGCTGTTTTTT
TRBV27,.,15,TRBJ1-6,once,CASSLLQGGNSPLHF,TGTGCCAGCAGTTTATTACAGGGCGGGAATTCACCCCTCCACTTT